One and the same sample provided the 27 T cell receptor beta chains below, sequenced in a study of shared clonotypes between healthy human individuals. Generated by immunoSEQ multiplex PCR, the TCRdb table keeps only in-frame clones and is missing some. The table has 1.5 million to 1.9 million clones, under 99% seen once. Sequencing was performed on naive CD4+ T cells sorted from blood. The sample's subset: CD45RA+ positively selected. The source is a man aged 25 to 40 in good health.

V usage is TRBV10-2 and J usage is TRBJ2-7; weak D call: TRBD1 (5 bases). CDR1 WSHSY and CDR2 SAAADI come from the germline V gene. The CDR3 spans 13 residues. V lost 6 bases to trimming and J lost 2 bases, with 11 bases between them. The CDR3 is CASRPTGTYEQYF. The CDR3 DNA follows: TGCGCCAGCAGACCCACAGGTACCTACGAGCAGTACTTC.

The V call is TRBV29-1, the J call TRBJ2-2, with D uncertain. CDR3 size: 14 residues. V lost 4 bases and J 4 bases, leaving 13 bases between the germline ends. Germline values: CDR1 SQVTM, CDR2 ANQGSEA. CDR3 nucleotides: TGCAGCGTTGCCTGGTGGGGAAGCACCGGGGAGCTGTTTTTT. This gives the protein CSVAWWGSTGELFF.

V usage is TRBV5-5 and J usage is TRBJ2-2, with 15 bases that match TRBD2. The CDR3 contains 18 residues. V gave up 3 bases and J gave up 6 bases; unmatched junction bases: 9. Germline V gives CDR1 SGHKS, CDR2 YYEKEE (reference sequence). CDR3 sequence: CASSSRTSGRAGAGELFF. The CDR3 nucleotides are TGTGCCAGCAGCTCCCGGACTAGCGGGAGGGCCGGGGCCGGGGAGCTGTTTTTT.

The chain employs TRBV6-6 and TRBJ1-1; a weak D match, TRBD1 (5 bases). Trimming cost V 5 bases and J 7 bases, with 23 bases left between them. CDR3 size: 16 residues. Germline assignment: CDR1 MNHNY and CDR2 SVGAGI (reference sequence). The CDR3 sequence: CASSTQTGYGTYEAFF. In DNA, the CDR3 is TGTGCCAGCAGTACCCAGACCGGGTACGGGACTTATGAAGCTTTCTTT.

This chain joins TRBV13 and TRBJ2-2, with TRBD2 matching 11 bases. The CDR3 is 17 residues long. Germline V lookup: CDR1 PRHDT, CDR2 FYEKMQ (reference sequence). After removal of 5 bases from V and 7 bases from J, the junction contained 12 bases not matched to a gene. Written as DNA, the CDR3 is TGTGCCAGCAGCACTTACCTTAGCGGGAGGGCCAACGGGGAGCTGTTTTTT. This gives the protein CASSTYLSGRANGELFF.

The chain recombines TRBV9 with TRBJ2-3; 12 bases match TRBD2. Looked up from germline, CDR1 is SGDLS and CDR2 is YYNGEE. After removal of 7 bases from V and 0 bases from J, the junction contained 6 bases not matched to a gene. The CDR3 sequence is 16 residues long. The CDR3 DNA follows: TGTGCCAGCGCGGCTAGCGGGAGGGGAAGCACAGATACGCAGTATTTT. Translating it yields CASAASGRGSTDTQYF.

The V call is TRBV5-1, the J call TRBJ2-5, with 13 bases fitting TRBD2. From germline, CDR1 is SGHRS and CDR2 YFSETQ. This CDR3 region has 15 residues. Trimming took 4 bases from V and 4 from J; bases not matched to a gene: 4. The CDR3 nucleotides are TGCGCCAGCAGCAAGGGACTAGCGGGAACAGAGACCCAGTACTTC. It codes for CASSKGLAGTETQYF.

This clone appeared a single time. The chain has TRBV5-1 and TRBJ1-1; D gene unclear. The CDR3 extends over 13 amino acids. Germline CDR1 and CDR2: SGHRS and YFSETQ. V lost 5 bases and J lost 4, with 12 bases in between. The CDR3, as DNA: TGCGCCAGCAGACCAGACTCCTCCACTGAAGCTTTCTTT. Translation: CASRPDSSTEAFF.

V is TRBV10-2 and J is TRBJ2-5; TRBD1 aligns across 10 bases. Per germline, CDR1 WSHSY and CDR2 SAAADI. This CDR3 has 13 amino acids. With 6 bases clipped from V and 5 bases from J, the junction kept 3 bases outside the gene matches. The CDR3 loop is CASRGQGMETQYF. The CDR3 nucleotides read TGCGCCAGCAGGGGACAGGGGATGGAGACCCAGTACTTC.

The table lists this clone with a few counts. Other nucleotide sequences from this sample produce the same CDR3. J is TRBJ2-6 and V is TRBV9; the D is unclear. This CDR3 is built from 13 residues. Germline V lookup: CDR1 SGDLS, CDR2 YYNGEE. Trimming shortened V by 4 bases and J by 0 bases, and 2 bases separated the two germline ends. This CDR3 is CASSPSGANVLTF. In DNA, the CDR3 is TGTGCCAGCAGCCCCTCTGGGGCCAACGTCCTGACTTTC.

The chain uses TRBV5-1 and TRBJ2-2; TRBD1 aligns across 12 bases. Losses at the gene ends were 4 bases for V and 4 bases for J; bases not matched to a gene: 5. The CDR3 contains 16 residues. The germline V gene encodes CDR1 SGHRS and CDR2 YFSETQ. In DNA form, the CDR3 reads TGCGCCAGCAGCATCCGGGACAGGGGGCTCACCGGGGAGCTGTTTTTT. It codes for CASSIRDRGLTGELFF. The whole variable domain, filled in from reference TRBV5-1 and TRBJ2-2, reads KAGVTQTPRYLIKTRGQQVTLSCSPISGHRSVSWYQQTPGQGLQFLFEYFSETQRNKGNFPGRFSGRQFSNSRSEMNVSTLELGDSALYLCASSIRDRGLTGELFFGEGSRLTVL.

This clone was observed once. This rearrangement joins TRBV10-3 to TRBJ1-2; TRBD1 is a possible D gene (6 bases). V lost 3 bases and J 4 bases, leaving 18 bases between the germline ends. CDR3 length: 16 amino acids. From germline, CDR1 is ENHRY and CDR2 SYGVKD. The DNA for the CDR3 is TGTGCCATCAGTGACATCGAAGGGGGGCCGTCCTATGGCTACACCTTC. It specifies CAISDIEGGPSYGYTF.

The V and J genes are TRBV28 and TRBJ2-7, with D possibly being TRBD2 (5 bases). The CDR3 has 11 amino acids. The germline gives CDR1 MDHEN, CDR2 SYDVKM. V was trimmed by 8 bases and J by 4 bases, leaving 9 bases between them. In DNA, the CDR3 is TGTGCCAGCGGGAGCCTTTACGAGCAGTACTTC. This gives the protein CASGSLYEQYF.

The V and J genes are TRBV18 and TRBJ2-3; TRBD1 agrees at 10 bases. CDR3 length: 15 amino acids. V trimming: 3 bases; J trimming: 4 bases; junction bases outside the gene matches: 4. Per the germline V gene, CDR1 is KGHSH and CDR2 is LQKENI. The CDR3 nucleotides read TGTGCCAGCTCACCCGGGACAGGGGCAGCAGATACGCAGTATTTT. As protein: CASSPGTGAADTQYF.

This clone was detected a few times. This chain connects TRBV28 to TRBJ1-4; D gene ambiguous. This CDR3 comprises 15 residues. The V and J ends lost 6 bases and 5 bases respectively, with 16 bases between them. In germline, CDR1 is MDHEN, CDR2 SYDVKM. The CDR3 protein is CASSRPTVQNEKLFF. CDR3 sequence (DNA): TGTGCCAGCAGCCGTCCGACGGTACAAAATGAAAAACTGTTTTTT.

On this clone: Other nucleotide sequences in the sample specify the same CDR3. V is TRBV19 and J is TRBJ2-7; D gene unclear. V was pared by 3 bases and J by 0 bases, with 9 bases between. The CDR3 extends over 14 amino acids. Germline V gene data show CDR1 as LNHDA and CDR2 as SQIVND (reference sequence). DNA of the CDR3: TGTGCCAGTAGTATTAGCACGAACTCCTACGAGCAGTACTTC. Translating it yields CASSISTNSYEQYF. The complete variable domain, with remaining parts taken from reference TRBV19 and TRBJ2-7, reads DGGITQSPKYLFRKEGQNVTLSCEQNLNHDAMYWYRQDPGQGLRLIYYSQIVNDFQKGDIAEGYSVSREKKESFPLTVTSAQKNPTAFYLCASSISTNSYEQYFGPGTRLTVT.

In regard to this clone: This same CDR3 is encoded by further DNA sequences in the sample. The chain is built from TRBV9 and TRBJ2-5; D gene unclear. The CDR3 consists of 13 residues. V was cut by 0 bases and J by 4 bases, with 7 bases left in between. Per the germline V gene, CDR1 is SGDLS and CDR2 is YYNGEE. The CDR3 loop is CASSVDSGETQYF. The CDR3 region has the DNA TGTGCCAGCAGCGTAGACTCGGGAGAGACCCAGTACTTC.

The chain combines TRBV4-1 with TRBJ2-1, with TRBD2 identical over 8 bases. The junction had 12 bases not matched to a gene; V was cut back by 1 base and J by 4 bases. Germline loops: CDR1 MGHRA, CDR2 YSYEKL. This CDR3 comprises 18 residues. The CDR3 nucleotides read TGCGCCAGCAGCCAAGCCCCCAACCAAGCGGGAGCATACAATGAGCAGTTCTTC. Amino acid sequence: CASSQAPNQAGAYNEQFF.

The chain employs TRBV7-9 and TRBJ2-7; 12 bases agree with TRBD1. Trimming took 8 bases from V and 4 from J; bases not matched to a gene: 3. This CDR3 region has 13 residues. Germline V CDR1 and CDR2: SEHNR, FQNEAQ (reference sequence). Here the CDR3 reads CASGTGGTYEQYF. For the CDR3, the DNA is TGTGCCAGCGGGACAGGGGGCACGTACGAGCAGTACTTC.

V is TRBV28 and J is TRBJ2-6, with D uncertain. Trimming stripped 2 bases from V and 0 bases from J, with 20 bases between. The CDR3 totals 20 residues. CDR1 and CDR2 (germline): MDHEN, SYDVKM. CDR3 sequence reads: CASSLVPIMGPSSGANVLTF. As DNA, the CDR3 is TGTGCCAGCAGTTTAGTCCCAATAATGGGCCCTTCCTCTGGGGCCAACGTCCTGACTTTC.

This sequence joins TRBV6-1 and TRBJ2-1; D gene uncertain. From germline, CDR1 is MNHNS and CDR2 SASEGT. Between the trimmed V and J ends, which lost 8 bases and 3 bases, there was a span of 11 bases. This CDR3 has 13 residues. CDR3 in DNA: TGTGCCAGCTCTCTAGACAACTACAATGAGCAGTTCTTC. This sequence encodes CASSLDNYNEQFF.

This clone was seen once. This rearrangement joins TRBV7-8 to TRBJ1-5; D ambiguous. The CDR3 contains 13 residues. V dropped 5 bases and J dropped 5 bases, with 10 bases sitting between them. Germline V gene sequence: CDR1 SGHVS, CDR2 FQNEAQ. In DNA form, the CDR3 reads TGTGCCAGCAGCCCCGCGAGCCATCAGCCCCAGCATTTT. Protein: CASSPASHQPQHF.

This rearrangement joins TRBV14 to TRBJ2-1; TRBD2 agrees at 8 bases. Germline CDR1 and CDR2: SGHDN and FVKESK. The CDR3 is 12 residues long. The trim removed 4 bases at V and 14 bases at J, leaving 7 bases unmatched. The CDR3 sequence is CASSRTPGREFF. CDR3 sequence (DNA): TGTGCCAGCAGCCGAACCCCCGGGAGGGAGTTCTTC.

The rearrangement uses TRBV10-2 and TRBJ2-1; the D is unclear. The V end was cut by 4 bases, the J end by 2 bases, with 9 bases between. Germline V gene sequence: CDR1 WSHSY, CDR2 SAAADI. CDR3 length: 14 residues. DNA for the CDR3: TGCGCCAGCAGTGCCTACTGGGCCTACAATGAGCAGTTCTTC. Protein product: CASSAYWAYNEQFF.

The chain combines TRBV9 with TRBJ2-3; D not certain. V lost 0 bases to trimming and J lost 4 bases, with 6 bases between them. The CDR3 extends over 13 amino acids. In germline, CDR1 is SGDLS, CDR2 YYNGEE. CDR3 in amino acids: CASSVVAPDTQYF. As DNA, the CDR3 is TGTGCCAGCAGCGTAGTTGCACCAGATACGCAGTATTTT.

This clone was observed a single time. This chain connects TRBV10-2 to TRBJ2-1; 11 bases match TRBD2. V shed 3 bases and J 7 bases; nucleotides not matched to a gene: 8. Germline V gene sequence: CDR1 WSHSY, CDR2 SAAADI. The CDR3 contains 16 residues. DNA for the CDR3: TGCGCCAGCAGTGAAACTAGCGGGAGTTATTCTAATGAGCAGTTCTTC. Its translation is CASSETSGSYSNEQFF.

This clone was seen once. The chain recombines TRBV2 with TRBJ2-7; 7 nucleotides match TRBD2. Germline CDR1 reads SNHLY; CDR2 reads FYNNEI. This CDR3 is 14 amino acids long. V lost 5 bases to trimming and J lost 4 bases; unmatched junction nucleotides: 8. CDR3 protein: CASSTLLSGYEQYF. The CDR3 DNA reads TGTGCCAGCAGTACCCTACTTAGCGGGTACGAGCAGTACTTC. Combining the CDR3 with reference TRBV2 and TRBJ2-7 gives the whole variable domain EPEVTQTPSHQVTQMGQEVILRCVPISNHLYFYWYRQILGQKVEFLVSFYNNEISEKSEIFDDQFSVERPDGSNFTLKIRSTKLEDSAMYFCASSTLLSGYEQYFGPGTRLTVT.